This T cell receptor (beta chain) emerged from a study of blood T cell repertoires in COVID-19 (dated by TCRdb to the early 2020s). General notes on the study: The collaborator samples originated in the United States, Italy and Spain and spanned the acute and convalescent phases of COVID-19. The material from the prospective study consisted of cDNA or gDNA derived from T cells, B-cell-depleted T cells, or PBMCs. Subjects who had been exposed to COVID-19, were actively infected with it, or had recovered from it provided the deeply sampled blood TCRbeta repertoires that made up the dataset. The repertoires were released in a freely available public database meant as a resource for research on the immune response to SARS-CoV-2. The samples were drawn from two sources: the first 160 participants of the ongoing ImmuneRACE study, and over 950 subjects contributed by 6 global collaborators. The sample metadata nearly always contained a de-identified subject ID, COVID-19 status, age in years and sex. HLA class I and class II types, where available, came from metadata supplied by the sample provider rather than from assay-based typing. The research as a whole found: The amount of clinical and demographic metadata varied by source and participant and was provided uncurated.

The CDR3, from cysteine to phenylalanine, totals 12 residues. Only CDR3 DNA remains: 36 bases, in frame from the first base. In the germline V gene, CDR1 corresponds to MNHEY and CDR2 to SVGAGI. Trimming removed 7 bases from V and 3 bases from J, leaving 9 bases between the germline ends. About this clone itself: What this receptor recognizes is not known. Per-nucleotide qualities are absent, and no much larger clonotype sits a single base away.

Each collaborating institution followed its own protocols to collect whole blood in K2EDTA tubes. For TCRbeta analysis, collaborators shipped samples in one of three forms: frozen whole blood, isolated PBMCs, or DNA extracted from either of those sample types. TCRbeta CDR3 regions were amplified from genomic DNA by means of the immunoSEQ Assay, a bias-controlled multiplex PCR. As for how the authors treated the data: Within the assay, amplification of reference gene primers was used to estimate how many nucleated cells each sample contained. To quantify the absolute abundance of each unique TCRbeta CDR3 rearrangement, sequence reads were collapsed and filtered. For each sample, productive Simpson clonality was calculated by taking the square root of Simpson's diversity index across productive rearrangements. TCRdb mirrors the immuneACCESS table, restricted to in-frame sequences. Some clones are absent from its copies; in checked studies, under half trace to an unresolved V gene, and the reason for the others is unknown. V, J and clone size derive from that table, while D and trimming were established from the DNA sequence. This sample holds 250,000 or so clones; roughly 85% were observed only once. The ten top clones hold 3% of the sample.

This receptor was identified in a woman in her 30s with active or convalescent COVID-19. The specimen was peripheral blood. The sequence joins TRBV6-5 to TRBJ1-2; TRBD1 is a weak D gene call, 5 bases matching. The DNA sequence is given as TGTGCCAGCATGTTCAGGGACTATGGCTACACCTTC. It codes for CASMFRDYGYTF.